This entry lists 10 T cell receptor beta chains sequenced from one sample in a study of early T cells in non-severe SARS-CoV-2 infection. TCRdb reprocessed the 5' RACE reads with MiXCR, giving one entry per CDR3 protein. The sample has approximately 120,000 distinct CDR3 sequences; 15% are singletons. What was sequenced was whole blood. The receptors stem from an adult who was a healthcare worker with PCR-confirmed SARS-CoV-2 infection or an uninfected control (not recorded which).

The chain employs TRBV5-1 and TRBJ2-7; D ambiguous. The V and J ends lost 3 bases and 2 bases respectively, with 6 bases between them. CDR3 length equals 12 residues. Per germline, CDR1 SGHRS and CDR2 YFSETQ. CDR3 nucleotide sequence: TGCGCCAGCAGCTCGCAGCCCTACGAGCAGTACTTC. Translated: CASSSQPYEQYF.

This clonotype has just a few counts. V and J are TRBV10-3 and TRBJ2-7; TRBD2 matches at 8 bases. From germline, CDR1 is ENHRY and CDR2 SYGVKD. The trim removed 6 bases at V and 7 bases at J, leaving 11 bases unmatched. This CDR3 spans 14 amino acids. Here the CDR3 DNA reads TGTGCCATCAGCAACGGGGGGGCCATCGTGGAGCAGTACTTC. The encoded protein is CAISNGGAIVEQYF.

This clonotype was counted between two and nine times. In DNA form, the CDR3 reads TGCAGCGTTGGGTATGGAGGTCGTGGGGGTGAGCAGTTCTTC. Translated: CSVGYGGRGGEQFF. The chain has TRBV29-1 and TRBJ2-1; D may correspond to TRBD1 or TRBD2 (5 bases each). Trimming stripped 4 bases from V and 9 bases from J, with 19 bases between. Per germline, CDR1 SQVTM and CDR2 ANQGSEA. The CDR3 extends over 14 amino acids.

This clonotype was found once. V and J are TRBV29-1 and TRBJ2-3, with D perhaps matching TRBD1 or TRBD2 (5 bases each). CDR3 length: 11 residues. V was trimmed by 3 bases and J by 11 bases, leaving 12 bases between them. Germline V gene lookup returns CDR1 SQVTM and CDR2 ANQGSEA. CDR3 DNA: TGCAGCGTTGACAGGGAAGAGGGGCAGTATTTT. Amino acid sequence: CSVDREEGQYF.

This chain links TRBV29-1 with TRBJ2-2; 8 nucleotides agree with TRBD1. The ends lost 6 bases at V and 6 bases at J; junction bases unmatched: 3. This CDR3 is 12 amino acids long. The germline V gene encodes CDR1 SQVTM and CDR2 ANQGSEA. The CDR3 sequence: CSVGQGPGELFF. CDR3 coding DNA: TGCAGCGTCGGACAGGGTCCCGGGGAGCTGTTTTTT.

This sequence joins TRBV5-6 and TRBJ2-7; D is unresolved. Germline CDR1 is SGHDT and CDR2 is YYEEEE. Trimming took 4 bases from V and 3 from J, leaving 11 bases between them. The CDR3 is 13 amino acids. CDR3 in amino acids: CASSTVNRYEQYF. The CDR3 DNA sequence: TGTGCCAGCAGCACTGTAAACCGCTACGAGCAGTACTTC.

This clonotype showed up just a few times. V is TRBV3-1 and J is TRBJ2-7; D not certain. Germline V gene data show CDR1 as LGHDT and CDR2 as YNNKEL (reference sequence). V lost 4 bases to trimming and J lost 7 bases, with 11 bases between them. The CDR3 totals 12 residues. The CDR3 nucleotides are TGTGCCAGCAGCCCGGACGGACGGGAGCAGTACTTC. Amino acid sequence: CASSPDGREQYF.

This clonotype was seen only a few times. The chain uses TRBV2 and TRBJ1-1; the match to TRBD1 covers 12 bases. The CDR3 spans 17 residues. The V and J ends lost 7 bases and 4 bases, in that order; junction bases with no gene match: 13. Per the germline V gene, CDR1 is SNHLY and CDR2 is FYNNEI. The CDR3: CASKLPGQGAPSTEAFF. The CDR3, as DNA: TGTGCCAGCAAATTGCCGGGACAGGGGGCCCCTAGCACTGAAGCTTTCTTT.

This clonotype turned up a few times. This chain links TRBV20-1 with TRBJ2-5; 11 nucleotides agree with TRBD2. Germline V gene sequence: CDR1 DFQATT, CDR2 SNEGSKA (reference sequence). There are 15 residues in the CDR3. J was trimmed by 5 bases and V by 5 bases; bases with no gene match: 10. The CDR3, as DNA: TGCAGTGCTCCGGTAGCGGGGGGGCCTCGTGAGACCCAGTACTTC. Its translation: CSAPVAGGPRETQYF.

This clonotype came up a few times. V and J are TRBV12-3 or TRBV12-4 and TRBJ2-1; 10 bases line up with TRBD1. The CDR3 covers 15 residues. V lost 6 bases to trimming and J lost 2 bases; unmatched junction nucleotides: 4. Here the CDR3 DNA reads TGTGCCAGCAGAATCGGGACAGGGGCCTACAATGAGCAGTTCTTC. Protein product: CASRIGTGAYNEQFF.